The rows below give T cell receptor beta chains drawn from one sample of a study of T cell responses to AZD1222 COVID-19 vaccine. Sequencing was performed with immunoSEQ multiplex PCR; in TCRdb, only in-frame clones are kept and a portion is missing. The sample yields more than 30,000 clones, about nine tenths seen once. Material: peripheral blood, obtained on day 0 of AZD1222 vaccination. The receptors here all came from an adult in good health. The CDR3 runs from the conserved cysteine through the conserved F or W. Fields, in order: clone size, D gene, V gene, J gene, CDR3 DNA, CDR3 protein. The D gene is left open where the match is weak. Clone size, where shown, is once, few, many, or a class for clones that have expanded.

-	-	TRBV6-1	TRBJ1-4	TGTGCCAGCAGTGAAGGCAGGCTAGTAGAGGAAAAACTGTTTTTT	CASSEGRLVEEKLFF
-	-	TRBV6-2/TRBV6-3	TRBJ2-6	TGTGCCAGCAGTTACACGAGTTCCTCCTCTGGGGCCAACGTCCTGACTTTC	CASSYTSSSSGANVLTF
once	-	TRBV5-5	TRBJ1-4	TGTGCCAGCAGCTCTCAGGGGACTAATGAAAAACTGTTTTTT	CASSSQGTNEKLFF
-	TRBD1	TRBV30	TRBJ1-1	TGTGCCTGGAGTGTGACAGGGGCGGGTGAAACTGAAGCTTTCTTT	CAWSVTGAGETEAFF
-	-	TRBV14	TRBJ1-4	TGTGCCAGCAGCCAAGATGGCGGGGAAAAACTGTTTTTT	CASSQDGGEKLFF
-	-	TRBV7-2	TRBJ2-7	TGTGCCAGCAGCCCCGGCGGCAGGGTGGGATACGAGCAGTACTTC	CASSPGGRVGYEQYF
-	-	TRBV4-3	TRBJ2-7	TGCGCCAGCAGCCCAGACGGGAGCTCCTACGAGCAGTACTTC	CASSPDGSSYEQYF
-	-	TRBV3-1/TRBV3-2	TRBJ1-1	TGTGCCAGCAGCCGGGTAGGGTTAGGCACTGAAGCTTTCTTT	CASSRVGLGTEAFF
once	-	TRBV19	TRBJ2-2	TGTGCCAGTAGTATAGATGGCGGAGGGCGAGCCGGGGAGCTGTTTTTT	CASSIDGGGRAGELFF
-	-	TRBV5-4	TRBJ1-4	TGTGCCAGCAGCTTGGGTGGGGTTACGGAAAAACTGTTTTTT	CASSLGGVTEKLFF
-	-	TRBV4-3	TRBJ1-2	TGCGCCAGCAGCCAGGTCATGGGCCCCAACTATGGCTACACCTTC	CASSQVMGPNYGYTF
-	-	TRBV6-5	TRBJ1-2	TGTGCCAGCACGGGGGGGCTTCTAGCTGGCTACACCTTC	CASTGGLLAGYTF
-	-	TRBV24-1	TRBJ2-3	TGTGCCACCAGTGGTCAGGGTTTAGATACGCAGTATTTT	CATSGQGLDTQYF
-	-	TRBV11-2	TRBJ1-5	TGTGCCAGCAGCCTTGGACCTAATAGCAATCAGCCCCAGCATTTT	CASSLGPNSNQPQHF
-	-	TRBV7-6	TRBJ2-2	TGTGCCAGCAGCTTAGTTTCCCCTACAGGGTCCGCGAACACCGGGGAGCTGTTTTTT	CASSLVSPTGSANTGELFF
-	TRBD1	TRBV5-4	TRBJ2-5	TGTGCCAGCAGCTTGGCGGCAGGGGGCCCGGAGACCCAGTACTTC	CASSLAAGGPETQYF
-	-	TRBV5-4	TRBJ2-1	TGTGCCAGCGGTGCGGTTGAGCAGTTCTTC	CASGAVEQFF
-	-	TRBV29-1	TRBJ1-3	TGCAGCGTTTCCCCACGGCTATTAGGCGACACCATATATTTT	CSVSPRLLGDTIYF
-	TRBD2	TRBV11-2	TRBJ2-2	TGTGCCAGCAGTAAACTAGCGGGGGGGACGTTTACTGGCACCGGGGAGCTGTTTTTT	CASSKLAGGTFTGTGELFF
once	-	TRBV6-5	TRBJ1-1	TGTGCCAGCAGTTCCTACCCCGCAGGGATGAACACTGAAGCTTTCTTT	CASSSYPAGMNTEAFF
once	-	TRBV16	TRBJ1-2	TGTGCCAGCAGCCAAGACAGAGCTAACTATGGCTACACCTTC	CASSQDRANYGYTF
-	-	TRBV7-8	TRBJ1-1	TGTGCCAGCAGCTTAAACAACCCGAACACTGAAGCTTTCTTT	CASSLNNPNTEAFF
-	-	TRBV5-1	TRBJ1-5	TGCGCCAGCAGTGACGGGAATCAGCCCCAGCATTTT	CASSDGNQPQHF
-	-	TRBV19	TRBJ2-2	TGTGCCAGTAGTCTTACGAGCAACACCGGGGAGCTGTTTTTT	CASSLTSNTGELFF
-	-	TRBV4-1	TRBJ1-1	TGCGCCAGCAGCCAAGTACACTGGGCTGAAGCTTTCTTT	CASSQVHWAEAFF
-	-	TRBV19	TRBJ1-5	TGTGCCAGTAGTATAGATTGGGGTCAGCCCCAGCATTTT	CASSIDWGQPQHF
-	-	TRBV11-2	TRBJ2-3	TGTGCCAGCAGCTTCGGCGATACGCAGTATTTT	CASSFGDTQYF
-	TRBD1	TRBV27	TRBJ2-5	TGTGCCAGCAGCCAACAGGGGGCGTGGGAGACCCAGTACTTC	CASSQQGAWETQYF
-	-	TRBV14	TRBJ2-5	TGTGCCAGCAGCCAACGAAGGTCCGAGACCCAGTACTTC	CASSQRRSETQYF
-	TRBD1	TRBV6-6	TRBJ1-4	TGTGCCAGCAGTCAGGGACAGTTCGGTGGCTCTGCAGAAAAACTGTTTTTT	CASSQGQFGGSAEKLFF
-	-	TRBV18	TRBJ2-7	TGTGCCAGCTCACCAGGGTCCCACGAGCAGTACTTC	CASSPGSHEQYF
-	-	TRBV19	TRBJ2-7	TGTGCCAGTAAGGATGTGGGGAGCTCCTACGAGCAGTACTTC	CASKDVGSSYEQYF
-	TRBD1	TRBV6-5	TRBJ1-3	TGTGCCAGCAGTCGGGACAGGGGATTTGGAAACACCATATATTTT	CASSRDRGFGNTIYF
-	-	TRBV7-2	TRBJ1-5	TGTGCCAGCAGCTTAGATTCAGGGGGCAATCAGCCCCAGCATTTT	CASSLDSGGNQPQHF
-	-	TRBV19	TRBJ2-1	TGTGCCAGTAGTATAACAGGGTACAGTGAGCAGTTCTTC	CASSITGYSEQFF
-	TRBD1	TRBV6-5	TRBJ2-5	TGTGCCAGCAGTCCGTCGGGTACAGGGGAAGAGACCCAGTACTTC	CASSPSGTGEETQYF
-	TRBD1	TRBV5-1	TRBJ1-2	TGCGCCAGCAGCTTGGACAGGGGGAAGTATGGCTACACCTTC	CASSLDRGKYGYTF